These 7 T cell receptor beta chains were sequenced from one sample in a study of identical twins. Each CDR3 protein gets one entry after TCRdb re-called the 5' RACE reads with MiXCR. The top ten hold nearly 0.45% of the sample, which has 450,000 to 650,000 distinct CDR3 sequences, 13% to 15% seen once. These data also formed part of another study, on yellow fever vaccine responses in identical twins.

Input material: CD4+ T cells sorted from blood. These receptor sequences come from a woman aged 18 to 35 in good health.

This clonotype has only a few counts. The chain carries TRBV10-3 and TRBJ2-3; 11 bases match TRBD2. Germline CDR1 and CDR2: ENHRY and SYGVKD. With 6 bases clipped from V and 7 bases from J, the junction kept 9 bases outside the gene matches. The CDR3 sequence is 15 residues long. The CDR3 here is CAIRPGLAVENTQYF. CDR3 sequence (DNA): TGTGCCATCAGACCGGGACTAGCGGTAGAAAATACGCAGTATTTT.

This clonotype was seen only a few times. V gene TRBV20-1 combines with J gene TRBJ2-3; maybe TRBD2 (6 bases). Germline assignment: CDR1 DFQATT and CDR2 SNEGSKA (reference sequence). V was clipped by 2 bases and J by 1 base, with 16 bases between them. The CDR3 covers 16 residues. The DNA of the CDR3 is TGCAGTGCTAGACCCTCTAGCGTGACGGGCACAGATACGCAGTATTTT. Protein sequence: CSARPSSVTGTDTQYF.

This sequence joins TRBV7-9 and TRBJ2-1, with a weak D call TRBD2 (6 bases). V dropped 5 bases and J dropped 9 bases, with 20 bases sitting between them. There are 15 residues in the CDR3. In germline, CDR1 is SEHNR, CDR2 FQNEAQ (reference sequence). In DNA form, the CDR3 reads TGTGCCAGCAGCCCACCGAGGGACTGGGTGGGTGAGCAGTTCTTC. It translates to CASSPPRDWVGEQFF.

The CDR3 bases are TGTGCCAGCAGTGAAGCGGATTTCAGTACCTACGAGCAGTACGTC. Protein: CASSEADFSTYEQYV. The chain links TRBV2 to TRBJ2-7; D gene ambiguous. The CDR3 runs to 15 residues. Germline V gene sequence: CDR1 SNHLY, CDR2 FYNNEI. Trimming cost V 0 bases and J 2 bases, with 11 bases left between them.

This rearrangement joins TRBV20-1 to TRBJ1-2; unclear D gene. The ends were cut back, 3 bases at V and 4 bases at J, with 6 bases in the middle. The germline gives CDR1 DFQATT, CDR2 SNEGSKA (reference sequence). This CDR3 spans 11 amino acids. This CDR3 reads CSARRSYGYTF. The CDR3 nucleotides read TGCAGTGCTAGGAGGAGCTATGGCTACACCTTC.

This clonotype occurred a few times. This chain joins TRBV20-1 and TRBJ1-2, with TRBD1 matching 11 bases. Germline CDR1 reads DFQATT; CDR2 reads SNEGSKA (reference sequence). With 2 bases clipped from V and 8 bases from J, the junction kept 1 base outside the gene matches. This CDR3 spans 12 amino acids. In DNA, the CDR3 is TGCAGTGCTAGAAGGGACAGGGGGGGCTACACCTTC. The encoded protein is CSARRDRGGYTF.

This clonotype was detected only a few times. The rearrangement joins TRBV28 to TRBJ2-1, with TRBD2 identical over 12 bases. J was trimmed by 0 bases and V by 8 bases; bases with no gene match: 8. The CDR3 length is 17 residues. CDR1 MDHEN and CDR2 SYDVKM come from the germline V gene. CDR3 in amino acids: CASYLGLAGNSYNEQFF. CDR3 nucleotides: TGTGCCAGCTACCTCGGACTAGCGGGGAACTCCTACAATGAGCAGTTCTTC.